The 3 T cell receptor beta chains in this list originate from one sample, sequenced in a study of radiotherapy plus CTLA-4 blockade in lung cancer. Here immunoSEQ multiplex PCR was the method, and the copy in TCRdb shows in-frame clones only, minus some. Of some 77,000 clones detected, approximately 84% appear once; the ten largest clones hold more than 2%. The specimen was peripheral blood, collected from a patient treated with radiotherapy plus ipilimumab. Every receptor here comes from a human donor with non-small cell lung cancer who had a partial response to radiotherapy plus ipilimumab.

Written as DNA, the CDR3 is TGTGCCAGCAGTGAAGACAGGGGAGAGACCCAGTACTTC. Translating it yields CASSEDRGETQYF. This chain joins TRBV6-1 and TRBJ2-5; TRBD1 matches 7 bases. The germline CDR1 and CDR2 sequences are MNHNS and SASEGT. Trimming removed 1 base from V and 4 bases from J; junction bases left unmatched: 0. The CDR3 runs 13 residues.

The chain recombines TRBV4-2 with TRBJ2-3; possible D gene TRBD2, 5 bases. Germline V gene lookup returns CDR1 LGHNA and CDR2 YNFKEQ. Deletions cut 4 bases from V and 0 bases from J, with 14 bases between. This CDR3 contains 16 residues. This chain's CDR3 is CASSPSAGDSTDTQYF. As DNA, the CDR3 is TGTGCCAGCAGCCCCTCGGCCGGGGATAGCACAGATACGCAGTATTTT.

V usage is TRBV28 and J usage is TRBJ1-1; TRBD1 agrees at 8 bases. CDR3 length equals 15 residues. Losses at the gene ends were 4 bases for V and 2 bases for J; bases not matched to a gene: 6. Looked up from germline, CDR1 is MDHEN and CDR2 is SYDVKM. The CDR3 sequence is CASSSPGQGNTEAFF. DNA of the CDR3: TGTGCCAGCAGTTCCCCTGGACAGGGCAACACTGAAGCTTTCTTT.